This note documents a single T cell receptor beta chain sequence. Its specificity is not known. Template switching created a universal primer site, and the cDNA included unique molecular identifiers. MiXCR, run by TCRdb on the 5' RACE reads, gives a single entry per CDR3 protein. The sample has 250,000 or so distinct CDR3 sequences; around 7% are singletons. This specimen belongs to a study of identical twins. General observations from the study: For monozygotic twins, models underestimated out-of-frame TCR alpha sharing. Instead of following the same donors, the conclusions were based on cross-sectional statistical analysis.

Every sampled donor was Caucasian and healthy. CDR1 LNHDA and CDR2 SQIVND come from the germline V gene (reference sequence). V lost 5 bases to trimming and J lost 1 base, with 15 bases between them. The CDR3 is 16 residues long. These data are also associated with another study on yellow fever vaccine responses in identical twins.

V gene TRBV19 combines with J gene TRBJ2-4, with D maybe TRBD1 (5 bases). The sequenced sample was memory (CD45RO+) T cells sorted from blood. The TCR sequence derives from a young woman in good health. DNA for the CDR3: TGTGCCAGTAGTTCCCAGGGTGATTCGGCCAAAAACATTCAGTACTTC. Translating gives CASSSQGDSAKNIQYF.